This TCR beta chain was documented in a study of blood T cell repertoires in COVID-19 (dated by TCRdb to the early 2020s). Some background on the complete study: Samples from collaborators originated in the United States, Italy and Spain and spanned both the acute and convalescent phases of COVID-19. The sample metadata nearly always contained a de-identified subject ID, COVID-19 status, age in years and sex. The prospective study material was composed of cDNA or gDNA derived from T cells, B-cell-depleted T cells, or PBMCs. Where available, HLA class I and class II types were taken from metadata supplied by the sample provider and were not determined by assay-based typing. The repertoires were released in a freely available public database meant as a resource for research on the immune response to SARS-CoV-2. Samples came from the ongoing ImmuneRACE study (first 160 participants) plus 1,254 subjects from 6 global collaborators. Subjects who had been exposed to COVID-19, were actively infected with it, or had recovered from it provided the deeply sampled blood TCRbeta repertoires that made up the dataset. The paper's findings and limits, for the study overall: The amount of clinical and demographic metadata varied by source and participant and was provided uncurated.

Based on the germline V gene, the CDR1 and CDR2 sequences are MRHNA and SNTAGT. The cysteine opens and the phenylalanine closes a CDR3 of 14 amino acids. CDR3 DNA is the only sequence kept; it has 42 bases, read in frame from the first base. The V end gives up 9 bases and the J end 1 base, leaving 8 bases in the junction not matched to a gene. The collaborating institutions used their own protocols to collect whole blood in K2EDTA tubes. Collaborator samples were shipped for TCRbeta analysis as frozen whole blood, isolated PBMCs, or DNA extracted from either sample type. The immunoSEQ Assay, a bias-controlled multiplex PCR, was used to amplify TCRbeta CDR3 regions from genomic DNA. On the authors' methods: Nucleated cell counts per sample were estimated from amplification of reference gene primers within the assay. To quantify the absolute abundance of each unique TCRbeta CDR3 rearrangement, sequence reads were collapsed and filtered. For each sample, productive Simpson clonality was calculated as the square root of Simpson's diversity index across productive rearrangements. TCRdb mirrors the immuneACCESS table, restricted to in-frame sequences. Some clones are absent from its copies; in checked studies, under half trace to an unresolved V gene, and the reason for the others is unknown. The DNA was the basis for D and trimming; V, J and clone size are from that table. In all, the sample holds 150,000 to 200,000 clones, and about 74% of those were seen once. Around 2.9% of the sample goes to the ten largest clones.

Comment on this clone: The antigen this receptor binds is unknown. No qualities accompany the bases; no much larger clone lies one base away.

Material: peripheral blood. The source of this sequence is a woman aged 80 or over with acute or convalescent COVID-19. Recombination linked TRBV6-4 to TRBJ1-2, and 7 junction bases match TRBD1. In nucleotide form, the sequence is TGTGCCAGAAACCGGGACAGCGGTAACTATGGCTACACCTTC. It specifies CARNRDSGNYGYTF.